A single sample gave rise to the 3 T cell receptor beta chains below, sequenced in a study of T cell responses to AZD1222 COVID-19 vaccine. Sequenced by immunoSEQ multiplex PCR; TCRdb stores in-frame clones only, minus some. The sample holds 140,000 to 150,000 clones; approximately 90% are singletons and the top ten take 1.5% to 2%. This sample comprised peripheral blood, obtained on day 0 of AZD1222 vaccination. The source of these receptors is an adult in good health.

This chain uses TRBV18 with TRBJ1-5; D is unresolved. The CDR3 contains 15 residues. Germline V gives CDR1 KGHSH, CDR2 LQKENI. The ends were cut back, 0 bases at V and 0 bases at J, with 6 bases in the middle. This chain's CDR3 is CASSPPGYSNQPQHF. The CDR3 nucleotides are TGTGCCAGCTCACCACCGGGATATAGCAATCAGCCCCAGCATTTT.

The chain carries TRBV7-6 and TRBJ1-1; D is possibly TRBD1 (6 bases). CDR1 and CDR2 from the germline V gene are SGHVS and FNYEAQ. V lost 0 bases and J 4 bases, leaving 9 bases between the germline ends. The CDR3 extends over 14 amino acids. CDR3 sequence: CASSLARQATEAFF. CDR3 bases: TGTGCCAGCAGCTTAGCCCGACAGGCCACTGAAGCTTTCTTT.

V and J are TRBV5-1 and TRBJ2-1; 11 positions agree with TRBD2. With V trimmed by 8 bases and J by 8 bases, 0 bases remained unmatched. Germline CDR1 SGHRS, CDR2 YFSETQ. The CDR3 extends over 11 amino acids. CDR3 amino acids: CASSGRDEQFF. CDR3 DNA: TGCGCCAGTAGCGGGAGGGATGAGCAGTTCTTC. The full variable domain, rest sourced from reference TRBV5-1 and TRBJ2-1, is KAGVTQTPRYLIKTRGQQVTLSCSPISGHRSVSWYQQTPGQGLQFLFEYFSETQRNKGNFPGRFSGRQFSNSRSEMNVSTLELGDSALYLCASSGRDEQFFGPGTRLTVL.